A single sample is the source of the 6 T cell receptor beta chains below, sequenced in a study of blood T cell repertoires in COVID-19. Libraries were prepared by immunoSEQ multiplex PCR; TCRdb keeps only in-frame clonotypes and omits some of them. The sample yields about 88,000 clones, about 82% seen once. The sample taken for sequencing was peripheral blood. The receptor source for this set is a human donor in a cohort sampled during active COVID-19.

For the CDR3, the DNA is TGTGCCAGCAGCTTGGATTACAGGGGGATGACGCAGTATTTT. Protein product: CASSLDYRGMTQYF. This rearrangement joins TRBV5-4 to TRBJ2-3, with 8 positions matching TRBD1. The length of the CDR3 is 14 residues. Germline CDR1 and CDR2: SGHNT and YYREEE (reference sequence). Losses at the gene ends were 0 bases for V and 9 bases for J; bases not matched to a gene: 6.

The V call is TRBV2, the J call TRBJ1-5; TRBD1 aligns across 9 bases. Germline loops: CDR1 SNHLY, CDR2 FYNNEI. This CDR3 has 12 residues. V trimming: 9 bases; J trimming: 4 bases; junction bases outside the gene matches: 1. Here the CDR3 reads CARGQGNQPQHF. CDR3 nucleotides: TGTGCCAGAGGACAGGGGAATCAGCCCCAGCATTTT. The variable domain in full, with the rest retrieved from reference TRBV2 and TRBJ1-5, is EPEVTQTPSHQVTQMGQEVILRCVPISNHLYFYWYRQILGQKVEFLVSFYNNEISEKSEIFDDQFSVERPDGSNFTLKIRSTKLEDSAMYFCARGQGNQPQHFGDGTRLSIL.

The CDR3 nucleotides read TGTGCCAGCAGCCCGAGCCCTACCAAAGAGACCCAGTACTTC. It yields the protein CASSPSPTKETQYF. V usage is TRBV9 and J usage is TRBJ2-5; D gene uncertain. The CDR3 length is 14 residues. The ends were cut back, 4 bases at V and 3 bases at J, with 13 bases in the middle. CDR1 and CDR2 (germline): SGDLS, YYNGEE.

The rearrangement joins TRBV7-9 to TRBJ2-2; 8 positions match TRBD2. The V gene end was trimmed by 2 bases and the J gene end by 8 bases; junction bases not matched to a gene: 7. The CDR3 is 15 amino acids. Germline-derived CDR1 and CDR2 are SEHNR and FQNEAQ (reference sequence). The CDR3 spells CASSLTEAGVGELFF. DNA of the CDR3: TGTGCCAGCAGCTTAACAGAAGCGGGAGTAGGGGAGCTGTTTTTT.

The chain is built from TRBV7-6 and TRBJ2-7; weak D call: TRBD1 (6 bases). V was cut by 0 bases and J by 5 bases, with 11 bases left in between. The CDR3 sequence is 14 residues long. The germline V gene has CDR1 SGHVS and CDR2 FNYEAQ. The CDR3 loop reads CASSLARGNNEQYF. CDR3 DNA: TGTGCCAGCAGCTTAGCGAGGGGGAACAACGAGCAGTACTTC. Looking up the rest from reference TRBV7-6 and TRBJ2-7 gives the full variable domain: GAGVSQSPRYKVTKRGQDVALRCDPISGHVSLYWYRQALGQGPEFLTYFNYEAQQDKSGLPNDRFSAERPEGSISTLTIQRTEQRDSAMYRCASSLARGNNEQYFGPGTRLTVT.

This clone was counted once. J is TRBJ2-5 and V is TRBV4-3; 8 bases match TRBD2. The CDR3 covers 14 residues. J was trimmed by 5 bases and V by 3 bases; bases with no gene match: 5. CDR1 LGHNA and CDR2 YSLEER come from the germline V gene. The CDR3 loop reads CASSQGLGGETQYF. The CDR3 DNA sequence: TGCGCCAGCAGCCAGGGACTAGGGGGGGAGACCCAGTACTTC.